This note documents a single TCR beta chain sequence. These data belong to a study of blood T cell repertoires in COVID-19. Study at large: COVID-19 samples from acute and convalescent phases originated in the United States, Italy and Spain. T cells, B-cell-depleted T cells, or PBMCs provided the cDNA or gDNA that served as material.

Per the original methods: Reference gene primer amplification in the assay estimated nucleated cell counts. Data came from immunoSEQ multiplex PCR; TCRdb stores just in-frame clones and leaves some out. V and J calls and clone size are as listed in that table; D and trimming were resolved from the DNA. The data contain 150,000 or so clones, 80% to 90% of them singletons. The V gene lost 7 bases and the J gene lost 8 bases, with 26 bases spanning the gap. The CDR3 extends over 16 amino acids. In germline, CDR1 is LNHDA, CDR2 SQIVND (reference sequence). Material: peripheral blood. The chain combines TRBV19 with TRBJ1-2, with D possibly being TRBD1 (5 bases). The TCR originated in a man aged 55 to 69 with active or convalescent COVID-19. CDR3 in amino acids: CASTSSGVWQAGGYTF. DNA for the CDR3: TGTGCCAGTACCTCCTCGGGGGTGTGGCAGGCGGGCGGCTACACCTTC.